The rows below give T cell receptor beta chains drawn from one sample of a study of blood T cell repertoires in COVID-19. Only in-frame clones appear in the TCRdb table, and some are missing; sequencing was by immunoSEQ multiplex PCR. This table has 250,000 or so clones, approximately 81% appearing once. The sequenced material came from peripheral blood. The receptor set was obtained from a man in his sixties with acute or convalescent COVID-19. The CDR3 runs from the conserved cysteine through the conserved F or W. A D gene is named only where the DNA matches it firmly.

TRBD1	TRBV10-3	15	CAISGQPLNTGELFF
-	TRBV7-9	17	CASSLNDRTLAKNIQYF
TRBD2	TRBV27	16	CASSPWTSVSTDTQYF
-	TRBV19	17	CASSTSPRPTANEKLFF
TRBD1	TRBV7-6	18	CASSLIGRTGKGSYEQYF
TRBD1	TRBV10-2	15	CASSGTQGIGSPLHF
-	TRBV7-8	15	CASSLARLGQETQYF
TRBD2	TRBV7-9	16	CASSWGGTSGTDTQYF
-	TRBV6-5	15	CASSYARGYGQPQHF
-	TRBV19	13	CASTPPGFYGYTF
TRBD1	TRBV2	14	CASRDRSSNQPQHF
-	TRBV5-5	15	CASSHLGGDQETQYF
-	TRBV9	14	CASSLRLDSYEQYF
TRBD2	TRBV5-4	17	CASSLGGTSGSVGELFF
-	TRBV7-6	16	CASSPSVGGGLYEQYF
-	TRBV21-1	23	CASSKASREKSGQNKDSTGELFF
TRBD1	TRBV28	13	CASSLGTVYGYTF
TRBD2	TRBV10-1	14	CASSDSSGNYEQYF
-	TRBV19	17	CASAGRVPLYSNQPQHF
-	TRBV29-1	15	CSVEYPSQDLETQYF
-	TRBV7-9	14	CASSVTGPSKAIYF
-	TRBV15	13	CATSRDYGYEQYF
-	TRBV7-3	14	CASSLNGPNTEAFF
-	TRBV28	11	CASRRGTSAFF
TRBD2	TRBV5-1	18	CASSFRGTSGGDSYEQYF
TRBD1	TRBV7-2	14	CASSYGTGDQPQHF
-	TRBV5-1	17	CASSLPGRQGLDYGYTF
TRBD2	TRBV7-2	15	CASSTLAGNYNEQFF
-	TRBV28	15	CASGGYEGPYTEAFF
-	TRBV28	13	CASRLDSYNEQFF
TRBD2	TRBV19	18	CASSIFGLAGGSTGELFF
-	TRBV11-2	12	CASSPGVGEQYF
TRBD1	TRBV5-1	17	CASSPRQGGVAKNIQYF
TRBD2	TRBV4-2	15	CASSQGGGRSNTQYF
-	TRBV4-2	12	CASSQDLLEQYF
-	TRBV29-1	14	CSVGGQPNTGELFF
-	TRBV4-1	15	CASSQDEPYYNEQFF
-	TRBV12-3/TRBV12-4	13	CASSPIANQPQHF
TRBD1	TRBV10-3	19	CAISALSGQLNRGFYEQYF